The 26 T cell receptor beta chains reported below all come from one sample, sequenced in a study of T cells in Graves' hyperthyroidism and ophthalmopathy. Researchers amplified the TCR beta CDR3 regions from RNA transcripts. TCR CDR3 underwent first-round RT-PCR with the HTBI primer set. From the multiplex PCR reads, TCRdb called clonotypes with MiXCR, one entry per CDR3 protein. This table holds 450,000 to 700,000 distinct CDR3 sequences, under 60% found once. What was sequenced was peripheral blood or thyroid tissue (not recorded which). Receptors were obtained from an adult woman with Graves' disease, either hyperthyroidism or ophthalmopathy (not recorded which).

Many counts were recorded for this clonotype. The gene calls are TRBV7-6 and TRBJ2-5; D unresolved. Germline loops: CDR1 SGHVS, CDR2 FNYEAQ. Trimming stripped 1 base from V and 2 bases from J, with 11 bases between. The CDR3 is 15 amino acids. DNA of the CDR3: TGTGCCAGCAGCTTAGGGTTGTTTGAACAAGAGACCCAGTACTTC. Amino acids: CASSLGLFEQETQYF.

CDR3 sequence: CASSPGQGQPQYF. The CDR3, as DNA: TGTGCCAGCAGCCCCGGACAGGGGCAGCCCCAGTACTTC. The chain recombines TRBV7-9 with TRBJ2-5; 9 nucleotides align to TRBD1. CDR3 length equals 13 residues. V trimming: 5 bases; J trimming: 9 bases; junction bases outside the gene matches: 7. Germline CDR1 SEHNR, CDR2 FQNEAQ (reference sequence).

This clonotype was counted at least ten times. The chain links TRBV3-1 to TRBJ1-1, with D unclear. The CDR3 runs to 11 residues. Trimming cost V 3 bases and J 7 bases, with 6 bases left between them. In germline, CDR1 is LGHDT, CDR2 YNNKEL (reference sequence). This CDR3 reads CASSQSFEAFF. CDR3 nucleotides: TGTGCCAGCAGCCAGAGTTTTGAAGCTTTCTTT. Full variable domain (remainder filled in from reference TRBV3-1 and TRBJ1-1): DTAVSQTPKYLVTQMGNDKSIKCEQNLGHDTMYWYKQDSKKFLKIMFSYNNKELIINETVPNRFSPKSPDKAHLNLHINSLELGDSAVYFCASSQSFEAFFGQGTRLTVV.

At least ten counts were recorded for this clonotype. This chain links TRBV10-3 with TRBJ1-1, with 10 positions matching TRBD1. The CDR3 extends over 15 amino acids. CDR1 and CDR2 (germline): ENHRY, SYGVKD. Unmatched junction bases numbered 9, after V lost 7 bases and J lost 4 bases. The CDR3 protein is CAINRGQGLGTEAFF. DNA for the CDR3: TGTGCCATCAATAGGGGACAGGGGTTGGGCACTGAAGCTTTCTTT.

This chain uses TRBV20-1 with TRBJ2-7, with 9 bases matching TRBD1. From germline, CDR1 is DFQATT and CDR2 SNEGSKA (reference sequence). Trimming at V came to 8 bases and at J to 2 bases, leaving 7 bases not matched to a gene. CDR3 length: 13 amino acids. The CDR3 DNA sequence: TGCAGTACAGGGGGCTCTATACCCTACGAGCAGTACTTC. This codes for CSTGGSIPYEQYF.

This clonotype was recorded many times. The V and J genes are TRBV4-1 and TRBJ1-2, with TRBD1 matching over 7 bases. The V gene end was trimmed by 6 bases and the J gene end by 5 bases; junction bases not matched to a gene: 6. The germline V gene has CDR1 MGHRA and CDR2 YSYEKL. CDR3 length equals 13 residues. The CDR3 loop is CASRLQGEYGYTF. The CDR3 bases are TGCGCCAGCAGGCTGCAGGGGGAGTATGGCTACACCTTC.

The chain is built from TRBV6-5 and TRBJ2-7; 8 bases match TRBD1. Trimming cost V 8 bases and J 3 bases; bases outside gene matches: 6. The CDR3 spans 13 residues. Germline V gene sequence: CDR1 MNHEY, CDR2 SVGAGI. The CDR3 nucleotides read TGTGCCAGCGTTCGGACAGGGAACTACGAGCAGTACTTC. As protein: CASVRTGNYEQYF.

The table lists this clonotype with many counts. This chain joins TRBV2 and TRBJ1-1; D not resolved. V was pared by 5 bases and J by 10 bases, with 17 bases between. Per germline, CDR1 SNHLY and CDR2 FYNNEI. The CDR3 contains 13 residues. The CDR3 DNA follows: TGTGCCAGCAGTACCAGCCCGGATCTGGGAGCTTTCTTT. It yields the protein CASSTSPDLGAFF.

This clonotype was seen at least ten times. The chain carries TRBV29-1 and TRBJ2-5; 8 bases match TRBD1. This CDR3 comprises 12 residues. V gave up 5 bases and J gave up 4 bases; unmatched junction bases: 3. In germline, CDR1 is SQVTM, CDR2 ANQGSEA. The CDR3 protein is CSVRGQGETQYF. CDR3 nucleotides: TGCAGCGTTCGAGGACAGGGAGAGACCCAGTACTTC.

Note on this clonotype: Relative to the germline gene, one junction end is altered; a read error may explain this. V is TRBV7-9 and J is TRBJ2-6; 9 nucleotides agree with TRBD1. The CDR3 consists of 14 residues. Germline V lookup: CDR1 SEHNR, CDR2 FQNEAQ (reference sequence). CDR3 in DNA: TGTGCCAGCAGCATTGGGGACAGGGAGAACACTGAAGCTTTC. It is translated as CASSIGDRENTEAF.

Comment on this clonotype: A read error may produce the germline difference seen at one junction end. The rearrangement joins TRBV5-5 to TRBJ1-6; maybe TRBD1 (6 bases). The CDR3 covers 15 residues. Germline CDR1 and CDR2: SGHKS and YYEKEE (reference sequence). Here the CDR3 reads CASSPGAVYNSPLHF. As DNA, the CDR3 is TGCGCCAGCAGCCCGGGGGCAGTGTATAATTCACCCCTCCACTTT.

CDR3 bases: TGTGCCACCAGTGATTCGGGACAGGGAAGAGGCTACACCTTC. It specifies CATSDSGQGRGYTF. The rearrangement links TRBV24-1 to TRBJ1-2, with 9 bases lining up with TRBD1. The germline V gene has CDR1 KGHDR and CDR2 SFDVKD. The CDR3 loop spans 14 amino acids. Losses at the gene ends were 2 bases for V and 8 bases for J; bases not matched to a gene: 5.

This clonotype came up many times. The chain uses TRBV29-1 and TRBJ2-7; no firm D call. Germline CDR1 is SQVTM and CDR2 is ANQGSEA. The CDR3 runs to 14 residues. V lost 6 bases and J lost 2, with 17 bases in between. For the CDR3, the DNA is TGCAGCGTCTCTCTAGGCGGCATAACCTACGAGCAGTACTTC. This encodes CSVSLGGITYEQYF.

The table lists this clonotype with many counts. The CDR3 region has the DNA TGCGCCAGCAGTGAGTCAGGGGGTATAGCCCACAATGAGCAGTTCTTC. Translation: CASSESGGIAHNEQFF. The gene calls are TRBV10-1 and TRBJ2-1, with D tentatively TRBD1 (6 bases). Germline lookup yields CDR1 WNHNN and CDR2 SYGVQD (reference sequence). Trimming stripped 0 bases from V and 5 bases from J, with 14 bases between. This CDR3 is 16 amino acids long.

This clonotype has a count of ten or more. The rearrangement links TRBV28 to TRBJ1-2; D uncertain. The V gene lost 5 bases and the J gene lost 4 bases, with 17 bases spanning the gap. CDR3 size: 15 residues. The V gene's germline CDR1 is MDHEN and CDR2 SYDVKM. DNA of the CDR3: TGTGCCAGCAGTCCACCCCTCAGAGGACCCTATGGCTACACCTTC. This codes for CASSPPLRGPYGYTF.

V and J are TRBV19 and TRBJ2-7, with D possibly called TRBD1 or TRBD2 (6 bases each). Trimming shortened V by 7 bases and J by 7 bases, and 23 bases separated the two germline ends. Looked up from germline, CDR1 is LNHDA and CDR2 is SQIVND (reference sequence). The CDR3 has 15 amino acids. The DNA of the CDR3 is TGTGCCAGTACTTCCGGGACACCGAGCGGGCTGGAGCAGTACTTC. Amino acid sequence: CASTSGTPSGLEQYF.

This clonotype was detected many times. V usage is TRBV2 and J usage is TRBJ1-1; 8 nucleotides align to TRBD1. The V segment lost 11 bases and the J segment 1 base; nucleotides outside the gene matches: 6. Germline loops: CDR1 SNHLY, CDR2 FYNNEI. The length of the CDR3 is 13 residues. DNA for the CDR3: TGTGCCGGAAGGACAGGGTCGAACACTGAAGCTTTCTTT. Translation: CAGRTGSNTEAFF.

At least ten counts were recorded for this clonotype. The chain combines TRBV19 with TRBJ1-1; no definite D call. Deletions cut 5 bases from V and 4 bases from J, with 17 bases between. CDR3 length equals 15 residues. CDR1 and CDR2 from the germline V gene are LNHDA and SQIVND (reference sequence). The CDR3: CASSLSVLWGTEAFF. For the CDR3, the DNA is TGTGCCAGTAGTCTTTCGGTCTTATGGGGCACTGAAGCTTTCTTT.

This clonotype was counted many times. The genes are TRBV14 and TRBJ2-7; no reliable D call. Germline values: CDR1 SGHDN, CDR2 FVKESK. There are 13 residues in the CDR3. The germline V and J ends were trimmed by 1 base and 7 bases, with 11 bases remaining between them. CDR3 nucleotide sequence: TGTGCCAGCAGCCAAGTCAATGTATGGGAGCAGTACTTC. It specifies CASSQVNVWEQYF.

The rearrangement uses TRBV20-1 and TRBJ2-2; the D gene is possibly TRBD1 (6 bases). CDR1 and CDR2 (germline): DFQATT, SNEGSKA (reference sequence). There are 14 residues in the CDR3. For the CDR3, the DNA is TGCAGGGCAGGGTGGGGGCGCGGGTCCGGGGAGCTGTTTTTT. Translating it yields CRAGWGRGSGELFF.

The chain is built from TRBV2 and TRBJ1-4; TRBD1 might be the D (6 bases). The CDR3 has 13 residues. Trimming removed 4 bases from V and 8 bases from J, with 11 bases in between. CDR1 and CDR2 from the germline V gene are SNHLY and FYNNEI. CDR3 DNA: TGTGCCAGCAGTGTTGGGGACACAGAAAAACTGTTTTTT. Translated, it gives CASSVGDTEKLFF.

V is TRBV5-1 and J is TRBJ2-7; 7 positions match TRBD1. V trimming: 0 bases; J trimming: 6 bases; junction bases outside the gene matches: 3. In germline, CDR1 is SGHRS, CDR2 YFSETQ. CDR3 size: 13 residues. In nucleotides, the CDR3 is TGCGCCAGCAGCTTGGGGGACAGTACCGAGCAGTACTTC. Translating it yields CASSLGDSTEQYF.

This clonotype was observed once. This may be a read error: a much more frequent sequence differs by one nucleotide. The chain employs TRBV7-6 and TRBJ1-1; 7 bases agree with TRBD1. Germline CDR1 SGHVS, CDR2 FNYEAQ. The CDR3 spans 14 residues. This CDR3 reads CAISPQGFATEAFF. The DNA for the CDR3 is TGTGCCATCAGCCCACAGGGGTTTGCCACTGAAGCTTTCTTT.

This clonotype was recorded at least ten times. CDR3 bases: TGTGCCTGGAGGAAGGGCATGTGGACTGAAGCTTTCTTT. This sequence encodes CAWRKGMWTEAFF. The rearrangement uses TRBV30 and TRBJ1-1; D remains ambiguous. V was clipped by 3 bases and J by 5 bases, with 13 bases between them. Germline V gives CDR1 GTSNPN, CDR2 SVGIG (reference sequence). CDR3 size: 13 residues.

This chain uses TRBV29-1 with TRBJ1-1, with a weak D call TRBD1 (6 bases). Trimming pared 6 bases from V and 0 bases from J, leaving 14 bases between. The length of the CDR3 is 14 residues. Germline V gene sequence: CDR1 SQVTM, CDR2 ANQGSEA. This chain's CDR3 is CSVQDSLMNTEAFF. In DNA, the CDR3 is TGCAGCGTCCAGGACAGCCTCATGAACACTGAAGCTTTCTTT.

The chain joins TRBV11-1 to TRBJ1-4; a weak D match, TRBD1 (5 bases). Germline CDR1 SGHAT, CDR2 FQDESV (reference sequence). V dropped 5 bases and J dropped 14 bases, with 18 bases sitting between them. The CDR3 is 13 residues long. CDR3 loop: CASSPYRGFGLFF. CDR3 bases: TGTGCCAGCAGCCCATACCGGGGGTTTGGGCTGTTTTTT.